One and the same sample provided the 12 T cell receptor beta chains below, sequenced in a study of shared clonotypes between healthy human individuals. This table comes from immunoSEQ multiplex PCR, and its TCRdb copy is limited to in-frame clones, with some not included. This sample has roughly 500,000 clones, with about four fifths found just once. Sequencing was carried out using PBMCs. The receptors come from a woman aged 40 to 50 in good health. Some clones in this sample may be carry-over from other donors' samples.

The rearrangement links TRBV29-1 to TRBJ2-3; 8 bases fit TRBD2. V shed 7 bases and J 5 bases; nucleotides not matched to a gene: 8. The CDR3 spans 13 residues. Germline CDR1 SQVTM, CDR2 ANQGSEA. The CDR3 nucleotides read TGCAGCGAAACTAGCGGAGTGGGAGATACGCAGTATTTT. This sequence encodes CSETSGVGDTQYF.

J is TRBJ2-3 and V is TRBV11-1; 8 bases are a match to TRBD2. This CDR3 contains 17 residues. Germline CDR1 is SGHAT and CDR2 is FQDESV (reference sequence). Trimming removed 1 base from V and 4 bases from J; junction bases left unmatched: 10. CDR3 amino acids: CASSLGPGRAGADTQYF. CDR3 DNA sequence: TGTGCCAGCAGCTTAGGGCCCGGGAGGGCCGGGGCAGATACGCAGTATTTT.

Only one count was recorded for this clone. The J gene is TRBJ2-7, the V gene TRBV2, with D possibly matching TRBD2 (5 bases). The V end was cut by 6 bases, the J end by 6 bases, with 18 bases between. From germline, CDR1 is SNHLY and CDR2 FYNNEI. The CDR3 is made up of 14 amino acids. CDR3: CASRGGLLGAEQYF. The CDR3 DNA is TGTGCCAGCAGAGGAGGTCTCCTCGGAGCCGAGCAGTACTTC.

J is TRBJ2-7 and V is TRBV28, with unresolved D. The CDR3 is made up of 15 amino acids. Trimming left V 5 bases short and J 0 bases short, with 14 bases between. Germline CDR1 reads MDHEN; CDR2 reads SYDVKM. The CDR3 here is CASSPLGASSYEQYF. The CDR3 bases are TGTGCCAGCAGTCCCCTAGGAGCGAGCTCCTACGAGCAGTACTTC.

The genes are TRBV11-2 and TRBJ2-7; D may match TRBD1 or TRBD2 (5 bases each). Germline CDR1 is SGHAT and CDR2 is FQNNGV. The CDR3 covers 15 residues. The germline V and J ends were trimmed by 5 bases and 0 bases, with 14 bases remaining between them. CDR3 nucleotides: TGTGCCAGCAGCCGGGGACCGTCGAGCTCCTACGAGCAGTACTTC. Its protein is CASSRGPSSSYEQYF.

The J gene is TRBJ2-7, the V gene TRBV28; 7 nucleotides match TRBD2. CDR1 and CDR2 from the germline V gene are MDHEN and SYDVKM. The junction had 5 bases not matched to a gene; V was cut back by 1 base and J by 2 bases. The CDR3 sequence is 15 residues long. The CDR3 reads CASSLYRGDAYEQYF. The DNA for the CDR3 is TGTGCCAGCAGTTTATACCGGGGGGATGCCTACGAGCAGTACTTC.

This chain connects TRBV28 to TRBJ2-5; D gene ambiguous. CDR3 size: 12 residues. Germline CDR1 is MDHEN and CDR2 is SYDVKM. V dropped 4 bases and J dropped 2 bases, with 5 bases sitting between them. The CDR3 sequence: CASSWSQETQYF. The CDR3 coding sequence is TGTGCCAGCAGTTGGTCTCAAGAGACCCAGTACTTC.

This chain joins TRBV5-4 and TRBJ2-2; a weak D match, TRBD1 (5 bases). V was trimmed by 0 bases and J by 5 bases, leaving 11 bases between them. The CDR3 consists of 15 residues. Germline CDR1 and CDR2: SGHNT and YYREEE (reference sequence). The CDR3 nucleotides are TGTGCCAGCAGCTTGGTCCAGGGAATGACCGGGGAGCTGTTTTTT. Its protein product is CASSLVQGMTGELFF.

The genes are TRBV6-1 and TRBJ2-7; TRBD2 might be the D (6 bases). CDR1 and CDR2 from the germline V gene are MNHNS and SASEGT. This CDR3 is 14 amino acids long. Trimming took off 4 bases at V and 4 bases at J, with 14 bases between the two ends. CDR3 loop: CASSGFGRRYEQYF. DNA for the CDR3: TGTGCCAGCAGTGGCTTCGGGAGAAGGTACGAGCAGTACTTC.

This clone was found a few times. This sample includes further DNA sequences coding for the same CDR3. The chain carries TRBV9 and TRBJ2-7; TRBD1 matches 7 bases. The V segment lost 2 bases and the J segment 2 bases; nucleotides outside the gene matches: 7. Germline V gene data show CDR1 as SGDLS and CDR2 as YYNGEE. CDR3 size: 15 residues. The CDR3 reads CASSVTRDSPYEQYF. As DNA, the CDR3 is TGTGCCAGCAGCGTGACCAGGGACAGCCCCTACGAGCAGTACTTC.

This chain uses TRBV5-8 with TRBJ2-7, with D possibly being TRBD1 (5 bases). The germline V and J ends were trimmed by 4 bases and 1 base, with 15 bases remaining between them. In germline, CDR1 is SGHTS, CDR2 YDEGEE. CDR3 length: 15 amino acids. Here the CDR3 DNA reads TGTGCCAGCAGCACTGACAGCATTGGGTCCTACGAGCAGTACTTC. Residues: CASSTDSIGSYEQYF.

The CDR3: CASSSAGGRETQYF. DNA for the CDR3: TGTGCCAGCAGCTCGGCGGGAGGGAGAGAGACCCAGTACTTC. The J gene is TRBJ2-5, the V gene TRBV7-6, with 9 bases matching TRBD2. The V segment lost 4 bases and the J segment 4 bases; nucleotides outside the gene matches: 4. Germline CDR1 is SGHVS and CDR2 is FNYEAQ. The CDR3 extends over 14 amino acids.